This T cell receptor beta chain was identified in a study of T cell repertoires in cytomegalovirus infection. About the research overall: Both a matching HLA type and CMV infection were indicated by public TCR beta signatures. The study's findings and limits: What dominated the ex vivo response were HLA-C-restricted CMV-specific TCR beta clonotypes. Identification of carriers of CMV plus the relevant HLA was achieved through cumulative public TCR beta family frequency.

MiXCR was run by TCRdb on the reads, yielding one entry per CDR3 protein. This sample has around 89,000 distinct CDR3 sequences, with over 25% found just once. Germline CDR1 reads SGHVS; CDR2 reads FNYEAQ. With 5 bases removed from V and 2 bases from J, the gap between germline ends came to 9 bases. This CDR3 has 13 amino acids. This clonotype was detected ten times or more. The antigen is not known. The chain links TRBV7-6 to TRBJ1-1; D perhaps matches TRBD1 (5 bases). This sample comprised CD8+ T cells from cultured PBMCs, obtained from culture after CMV antigen stimulation. The sequence came from a human donor in good health (CMV status not recorded). Some clones in this sample may be carry-over from other donors' samples. CDR3 sequence: CASSNTGNTEAFF. For the CDR3, the DNA is TGTGCCAGCAGCAATACAGGAAACACTGAAGCTTTCTTT.